This TCR beta chain was captured by sequencing in a study of T cells after yellow fever vaccination. Overall study context: Fractions containing few cells were prepared with SMART-Seq v4 Ultra Low Input.

Study-wide results and caveats: It was a small share of clonotypes that appeared in both CD4 and CD8 compartments.

About this clonotype itself: Its cognate antigen is unknown.

The CDR3 consists of 16 residues. V lost 0 bases, J lost 2 bases, and 2 bases stayed unmatched. CDR1 SGHRS and CDR2 YFSETQ come from the germline V gene. MiXCR, run by TCRdb on the 5' RACE reads, gives a single entry per CDR3 protein. Seen here are approximately 580,000 distinct CDR3 sequences, roughly 17% observed once, and the top ten hold approximately 15%. The chain has TRBV5-1 and TRBJ2-3; 11 nucleotides agree with TRBD2. The sequence came from a man aged 18 to 29 who received the YFV17D yellow fever vaccine. Here the sequenced sample was PBMCs, taken 5 days after the first yellow fever vaccination. The CDR3 nucleotides are TGCGCCAGCAGCTTGGTGACTAGCGGGAACACAGATACGCAGTATTTT. Residues: CASSLVTSGNTDTQYF.